Below are 20 T cell receptor beta chains sequenced from a single sample in a study of OX40 agonist ivuxolimab in advanced cancers. The assay was immunoSEQ multiplex PCR, and TCRdb's table has in-frame clones only and misses some. Here the sample spans about 63,000 clones, 90% to 95% being singletons. Source: CD4+ or CD8+ T cells sorted from blood, taken in a trial of the OX40 agonist ivuxolimab. These receptors came from an adult with an advanced solid tumor such as melanoma, head and neck, liver or kidney cancer.

This CDR3 reads CASSEPSGSFYEQYF. CDR3 DNA sequence: TGCGCCAGCAGTGAACCCAGCGGGAGCTTCTACGAGCAGTACTTC. V and J are TRBV10-1 and TRBJ2-7; 8 bases are shared with TRBD2. The CDR3 extends over 15 amino acids. From germline, CDR1 is WNHNN and CDR2 SYGVQD (reference sequence). The V gene end was trimmed by 3 bases and the J gene end by 3 bases; junction bases not matched to a gene: 7.

This clone was seen a single time. This chain's CDR3 is CASSQRDTGYEQYV. The CDR3 region has the DNA TGCGCCAGCAGCCAGAGAGATACAGGCTACGAGCAGTACGTC. The chain uses TRBV4-1 and TRBJ2-7; D may be TRBD1 (5 bases). The CDR3 has 14 residues. V lost 3 bases and J 3 bases, leaving 12 bases between the germline ends. The germline CDR1 and CDR2 sequences are MGHRA and YSYEKL.

V usage is TRBV7-3 and J usage is TRBJ2-1, with TRBD2 as a possible D gene (6 bases). Germline-derived CDR1 and CDR2 are SGHTA and FQGTGA. V was trimmed by 2 bases and J by 0 bases, leaving 11 bases between them. The CDR3 is made up of 16 amino acids. CDR3 in DNA: TGTGCCAGCAGCTTAGACGGGGGTAGCTCCTACAATGAGCAGTTCTTC. Translated: CASSLDGGSSYNEQFF.

In this sample, this clone turned up once. The J gene is TRBJ2-3, the V gene TRBV16; D is undetermined. CDR3 length: 14 amino acids. Germline lookup yields CDR1 KGHSY and CDR2 FQNENV. V lost 1 base, J lost 3 bases, and 8 bases lay in between. CDR3 amino acids: CASSQFLETDTQYF. The DNA for the CDR3 is TGTGCCAGCAGCCAATTTCTAGAAACAGATACGCAGTATTTT. Full variable domain (outside the CDR3, taken from reference TRBV16 and TRBJ2-3): GEEVAQTPKHLVRGEGQKAKLYCAPIKGHSYVFWYQQVLKNEFKFLISFQNENVFDETGMPKERFSAKCLPNSPCSLEIQATKLEDSAVYFCASSQFLETDTQYFGPGTRLTVL.

The chain combines TRBV6-1 with TRBJ1-4, with 7 bases lining up with TRBD1. This CDR3 has 14 residues. Trimming removed 1 base from V and 6 bases from J; junction bases left unmatched: 2. Germline V CDR1 and CDR2: MNHNS, SASEGT. The CDR3 protein is CASSEVQGDEKLFF. The CDR3 coding sequence is TGTGCCAGCAGTGAAGTTCAGGGGGATGAAAAACTGTTTTTT.

The chain couples TRBV14 to TRBJ1-6; D is undetermined. V lost 6 bases and J lost 0, with 6 bases in between. The CDR3 consists of 14 residues. Germline V gene lookup returns CDR1 SGHDN and CDR2 FVKESK. The CDR3 DNA reads as TGTGCCAGCAGAGAGCTCTCCTATAATTCACCCCTCCACTTT. Encoded protein: CASRELSYNSPLHF.

This chain links TRBV5-1 with TRBJ2-3; D remains unclear. The V and J ends lost 0 bases and 3 bases respectively, with 5 bases between them. Germline values: CDR1 SGHRS, CDR2 YFSETQ. This CDR3 region has 13 residues. The CDR3 DNA sequence: TGCGCCAGCAGCTTGGTGGCTACAGATACGCAGTATTTT. This translates into CASSLVATDTQYF.

V is TRBV11-2 and J is TRBJ2-1; D might be TRBD2 (5 bases). From germline, CDR1 is SGHAT and CDR2 FQNNGV. The CDR3 totals 16 residues. Between the trimmed V and J ends, which lost 3 bases and 1 base, there was a span of 13 bases. CDR3 amino acids: CASSFEGVTSYNEQFF. The CDR3 DNA reads TGTGCCAGCAGCTTCGAGGGAGTAACATCCTACAATGAGCAGTTCTTC.

As to this clone: The junction and the germline gene differ at one end; a read error may be behind it. The chain recombines TRBV9 with TRBJ2-3; D is perhaps TRBD2 (7 bases). CDR3 length: 12 residues. Germline V gene sequence: CDR1 SGDLS, CDR2 YYNGEE. The CDR3 coding sequence is TGTGCCAGCAGCGTAGAGGTGGGGGGGCTACATTTT. Translated: CASSVEVGGLHF.

The J gene is TRBJ2-5, the V gene TRBV5-4, with 7 bases fitting TRBD2. CDR3 length: 16 amino acids. CDR1 and CDR2 (germline): SGHNT, YYREEE (reference sequence). V was pared by 7 bases and J by 0 bases, with 12 bases of the junction left unmatched. The CDR3 region has the DNA TGTGCCAGCTCCCTGAGAAGGGGAGGGTACCAAGAGACCCAGTACTTC. Encoded protein: CASSLRRGGYQETQYF. Looking up the rest from reference TRBV5-4 and TRBJ2-5 gives the full variable domain: ETGVTQSPTHLIKTRGQQVTLRCSSQSGHNTVSWYQQALGQGPQFIFQYYREEENGRGNFPPRFSGLQFPNYSSELNVNALELDDSALYLCASSLRRGGYQETQYFGPGTRLLVL.

CDR3 in amino acids: CASSPASSSGNTIYF. The CDR3 DNA follows: TGTGCCAGCAGCCCTGCATCGAGCTCTGGAAACACCATATATTTT. This chain uses TRBV7-2 with TRBJ1-3; D uncertain. Trimming took off 5 bases at V and 0 bases at J, with 11 bases between the two ends. The CDR3 loop spans 15 amino acids. The germline gives CDR1 SGHTA, CDR2 FQGNSA.

The chain carries TRBV4-2 and TRBJ2-1; 10 bases map to TRBD2. CDR1 and CDR2 from the germline V gene are LGHNA and YNFKEQ. Losses at the gene ends were 1 base for V and 6 bases for J; bases not matched to a gene: 21. This CDR3 spans 21 amino acids. The CDR3 loop reads CASSQGVGVSGRMAFANEQFF. The CDR3 region has the DNA TGTGCCAGCAGCCAAGGCGTGGGGGTTAGCGGGAGGATGGCGTTCGCCAATGAGCAGTTCTTC.

The chain employs TRBV25-1 and TRBJ1-4; tentatively, D is TRBD1 (6 bases). CDR3 length: 14 amino acids. Trimming left V 5 bases short and J 6 bases short, with 13 bases between. CDR1 and CDR2 (germline): MGHDK, SYGVNS. In nucleotides, the CDR3 is TGTGCCAGCAGTTCCCAGGGGCGTGATGAAAAACTGTTTTTT. It translates to CASSSQGRDEKLFF. Looking up the rest from reference TRBV25-1 and TRBJ1-4 gives the full variable domain: EADIYQTPRYLVIGTGKKITLECSQTMGHDKMYWYQQDPGMELHLIHYSYGVNSTEKGDLSSESTVSRIRTEHFPLTLESARPSHTSQYLCASSSQGRDEKLFFGSGTQLSVL.

The chain uses TRBV28 and TRBJ1-3, with TRBD1 identical over 8 bases. Losses at the gene ends were 2 bases for V and 3 bases for J; bases not matched to a gene: 6. There are 16 residues in the CDR3. The V gene's germline CDR1 is MDHEN and CDR2 SYDVKM. The CDR3 loop is CASSLNPRGLGNTIYF. CDR3 nucleotides: TGTGCCAGCAGTTTAAACCCCAGGGGGCTTGGAAACACCATATATTTT.

This sequence joins TRBV29-1 and TRBJ2-2; tentatively, D is TRBD2 (5 bases). Germline lookup yields CDR1 SQVTM and CDR2 ANQGSEA. V was clipped by 4 bases and J by 6 bases, with 9 bases between them. This CDR3 is 12 amino acids long. CDR3 region: CSVGGSAGELFF. The CDR3 DNA reads as TGCAGCGTTGGGGGTAGCGCCGGGGAGCTGTTTTTT.

The chain carries TRBV7-3 and TRBJ2-3, with TRBD2 identical over 8 bases. CDR1 SGHTA and CDR2 FQGTGA come from the germline V gene. This CDR3 region has 14 residues. J gave up 6 bases and V 1 base, and 3 bases lay outside the gene matches. CDR3 residues: CASSLNIAGDTQYF. DNA of the CDR3: TGTGCCAGCAGCTTAAATATAGCGGGGGATACGCAGTATTTT.

The chain couples TRBV7-3 to TRBJ2-1, with 8 bases lining up with TRBD2. The CDR3 loop spans 15 amino acids. Trimming took 2 bases from V and 2 from J; bases not matched to a gene: 2. From germline, CDR1 is SGHTA and CDR2 FQGTGA. The DNA of the CDR3 is TGTGCCAGCAGCTTAGCGGGAGGCACCTACAATGAGCAGTTCTTC. Translation gives CASSLAGGTYNEQFF.

The chain uses TRBV7-2 and TRBJ2-7, with 8 bases matching TRBD2. Per germline, CDR1 SGHTA and CDR2 FQGNSA. The CDR3 has 14 residues. J lost 7 bases, V lost 5 bases, and 10 bases had no gene match. CDR3 protein: CASSQLGTSSEQYF. CDR3 nucleotide sequence: TGTGCCAGCAGCCAACTAGGGACTAGTAGTGAGCAGTACTTC.

This clone was seen a few times. V gene TRBV7-9 combines with J gene TRBJ1-1, with D possibly matching TRBD1 (5 bases). Between the trimmed V and J ends, which lost 4 bases and 6 bases, there was a span of 9 bases. The CDR3 has 12 amino acids. CDR1 and CDR2 from the germline V gene are SEHNR and FQNEAQ (reference sequence). In DNA form, the CDR3 reads TGTGCCAGCAGCTCGGCCAGGGCTGAAGCTTTCTTT. Translated, it gives CASSSARAEAFF.

The rearrangement uses TRBV7-9 and TRBJ2-3; D unresolved. Trimming left V 4 bases short and J 5 bases short, with 16 bases between. Germline-derived CDR1 and CDR2 are SEHNR and FQNEAQ (reference sequence). This CDR3 region has 15 residues. Here the CDR3 reads CASSSAGYLGDTQYF. The CDR3 DNA follows: TGTGCCAGCAGCTCCGCCGGGTATTTGGGAGATACGCAGTATTTT. Full variable domain (rest looked up from reference TRBV7-9 and TRBJ2-3): DTGVSQNPRHKITKRGQNVTFRCDPISEHNRLYWYRQTLGQGPEFLTYFQNEAQLEKSRLLSDRFSAERPKGSFSTLEIQRTEQGDSAMYLCASSSAGYLGDTQYFGPGTRLTVL.